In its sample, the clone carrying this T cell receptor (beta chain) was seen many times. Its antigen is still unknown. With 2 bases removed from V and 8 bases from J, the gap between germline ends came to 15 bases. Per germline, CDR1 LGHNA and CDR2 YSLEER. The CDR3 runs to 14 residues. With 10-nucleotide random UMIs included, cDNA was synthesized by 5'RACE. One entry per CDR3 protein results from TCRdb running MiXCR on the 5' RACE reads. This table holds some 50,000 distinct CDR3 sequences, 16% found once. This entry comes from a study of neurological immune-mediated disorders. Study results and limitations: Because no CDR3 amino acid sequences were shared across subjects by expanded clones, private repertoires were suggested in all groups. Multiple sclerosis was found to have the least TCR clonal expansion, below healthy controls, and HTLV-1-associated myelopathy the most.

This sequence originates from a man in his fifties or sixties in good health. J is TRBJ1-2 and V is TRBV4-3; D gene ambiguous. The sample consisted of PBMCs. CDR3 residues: CASSQRSLMRGYTF. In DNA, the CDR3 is TGCGCCAGCAGCCAAAGGTCCTTAATGCGAGGCTACACCTTC.